These 16 T cell receptor beta chains originate from one sample sequenced in a study of T cell repertoires in cytomegalovirus infection. TCRdb re-called the reads through MiXCR, storing one row per CDR3 protein. Of 700,000 to 900,000 distinct CDR3 sequences listed, around 29% are singletons. Which antigens these TCRs recognize remains unknown. Material: cultured CD8+ T cells from PBMCs, obtained from culture after CMV antigen stimulation. Receptor source: a human donor in good health (CMV status not recorded). Some clones in this sample may be carry-over from other donors' samples.

This clonotype was seen ten or more times. The chain has TRBV12-3 or TRBV12-4 and TRBJ2-1; 7 bases are shared with TRBD2. CDR3 length: 13 residues. Losses at the gene ends were 4 bases for V and 10 bases for J; bases not matched to a gene: 7. CDR3 sequence (DNA): TGTGCCAGCAGTTCGACTAGCCCGTTCGAGCAGTTCTTC. Protein sequence: CASSSTSPFEQFF.

This clonotype was observed a few times. The rearrangement links TRBV20-1 to TRBJ2-1, with a possible D match to TRBD1 (6 bases). Between the trimmed V and J ends, which lost 1 base and 7 bases, there was a span of 20 bases. CDR1 is DFQATT and CDR2 is SNEGSKA in the germline V gene (reference sequence). The CDR3 sequence is 16 residues long. The CDR3 DNA reads as TGCAGTGCTAGAGGCCCAGACAGGTTCCCGGGGAATGAGCAGTTCTTC. As protein: CSARGPDRFPGNEQFF.

The CDR3 nucleotides are TGTGCCAGCAGCGTAGCGCTCTACCCCACCGGAGGGCTTACTGAAGCTTTCTTT. Residues: CASSVALYPTGGLTEAFF. V gene TRBV9 combines with J gene TRBJ1-1; D unclear. Germline V lookup: CDR1 SGDLS, CDR2 YYNGEE. The length of the CDR3 is 18 residues. V lost 0 bases to trimming and J lost 5 bases, with 23 bases between them.

This chain connects TRBV19 to TRBJ2-1; D may be TRBD2 (6 bases). Germline V CDR1 and CDR2: LNHDA, SQIVND (reference sequence). CDR3 length: 15 amino acids. The ends were cut back, 4 bases at V and 0 bases at J, with 10 bases in the middle. CDR3 in DNA: TGTGCCAGTAGTAAGGACGGGAGCTCCTACAATGAGCAGTTCTTC. Protein sequence: CASSKDGSSYNEQFF.

The chain joins TRBV4-2 to TRBJ2-5; 9 bases are shared with TRBD2. Losses at the gene ends were 0 bases for V and 5 bases for J; bases not matched to a gene: 7. This CDR3 is 16 amino acids long. Germline CDR1 LGHNA, CDR2 YNFKEQ. The CDR3 sequence: CASSQDIRTSAETQYF. In DNA form, the CDR3 reads TGTGCCAGCAGCCAAGATATAAGGACTAGCGCGGAGACCCAGTACTTC.

This rearrangement joins TRBV29-1 to TRBJ1-5, with D uncertain. Trimming took off 6 bases at V and 3 bases at J, with 15 bases between the two ends. Germline-derived CDR1 and CDR2 are SQVTM and ANQGSEA. The CDR3 has 14 amino acids. CDR3 sequence: CSVGEQGDNQPQHF. CDR3 bases: TGCAGCGTCGGAGAGCAAGGTGACAATCAGCCCCAGCATTTT. The full variable domain, its missing parts supplied by reference TRBV29-1 and TRBJ1-5, is SAVISQKPSRDICQRGTSLTIQCQVDSQVTMMFWYRQQPGQSLTLIATANQGSEATYESGFVIDKFPISRPNLTFSTLTVSNMSPEDSSIYLCSVGEQGDNQPQHFGDGTRLSIL.

The V and J genes are TRBV13 and TRBJ2-1; TRBD1 is a possible D gene (6 bases). Germline CDR1 and CDR2: PRHDT and FYEKMQ (reference sequence). The CDR3 sequence is 14 residues long. V was cut by 4 bases and J by 5 bases, with 12 bases left in between. In nucleotides, the CDR3 is TGTGCCAGCAGCTCAGGGGCGGTGGACAATGAGCAGTTCTTC. Encoded protein: CASSSGAVDNEQFF.

Worth noting for this clonotype: The junction and the germline gene differ at one end; a read error may be behind it. The CDR3 nucleotides read TGTGCCGCCAGGGCCAGGGGGGCAGCAGATACGCAGTATTTT. Protein product: CAARARGAADTQYF. The V and J genes are TRBV24-1 and TRBJ2-3; D is perhaps TRBD1 (7 bases). The germline V gene encodes CDR1 KGHDR and CDR2 SFDVKD. CDR3 length: 14 residues.

The CDR3 here is CASSRKEGLPTDTQYF. The CDR3 bases are TGCGCCAGCAGCCGAAAAGAGGGACTTCCCACAGATACGCAGTATTTT. J is TRBJ2-3 and V is TRBV4-1; a possible D gene is TRBD2 (6 bases). Trimming took 4 bases from V and 2 from J, leaving 16 bases between them. The CDR3 is made up of 16 amino acids. CDR1 is MGHRA and CDR2 is YSYEKL in the germline V gene.

In DNA form, the CDR3 reads TGCAGCGGGTCCCCGGGCGACACAGATACGCAGTATTTT. Protein product: CSGSPGDTDTQYF. This rearrangement joins TRBV29-1 to TRBJ2-3, with D hard to call. Trimming removed 7 bases at V and 2 bases at J, with 13 bases between. The germline gives CDR1 SQVTM, CDR2 ANQGSEA. The CDR3 consists of 13 residues.

This clonotype has just a few counts. This chain joins TRBV6-5 and TRBJ2-7; D possibly corresponds to TRBD1 (6 bases). This CDR3 is built from 14 residues. V lost 4 bases and J 2 bases, leaving 12 bases between the germline ends. CDR1 is MNHEY and CDR2 is SVGAGI in the germline V gene. DNA for the CDR3: TGTGCCAGCAGTTTCAATACAGGGCCCTACGAGCAGTACTTC. As protein: CASSFNTGPYEQYF.

This clonotype came up a few times. The rearrangement joins TRBV6-6 to TRBJ1-1; tentatively, D is TRBD1 (5 bases). CDR1 and CDR2 from the germline V gene are MNHNY and SVGAGI (reference sequence). V was cut by 4 bases and J by 1 base, with 19 bases left in between. CDR3 length: 17 amino acids. CDR3 DNA: TGTGCCAGCAGTTCCTTGTCGATGACAGAGGGGAACACTGAAGCTTTCTTT. Protein product: CASSSLSMTEGNTEAFF.

This clonotype was seen a handful of times. CDR3 nucleotides: TGCGCCAGCAGCCAAGCCGGGGGACAGGGGACATTAAACACCGGGGAGCTGTTTTTT. Its translation: CASSQAGGQGTLNTGELFF. V is TRBV4-1 and J is TRBJ2-2; the match to TRBD1 covers 10 bases. Germline V gene lookup returns CDR1 MGHRA and CDR2 YSYEKL. V dropped 1 base and J dropped 2; count of bases not matched to a gene: 10. The CDR3 extends over 19 amino acids.

This clonotype came up a few times. This chain uses TRBV15 with TRBJ2-7, with D unclear. Germline CDR1 and CDR2: LNHNV and YYDKDF (reference sequence). V lost 5 bases, J lost 2 bases, and 10 bases lay in between. This CDR3 comprises 13 residues. In DNA form, the CDR3 reads TGTGCCACCAGCTTATGGCGAGCCTACGAGCAGTACTTC. This gives the protein CATSLWRAYEQYF. Looking up the rest from reference TRBV15 and TRBJ2-7 gives the full variable domain: DAMVIQNPRYQVTQFGKPVTLSCSQTLNHNVMYWYQQKSSQAPKLLFHYYDKDFNNEADTPDNFQSRRPNTSFCFLDIRSPGLGDTAMYLCATSLWRAYEQYFGPGTRLTVT.

This clonotype was found once. It may be a read error: a sequence one base away is much more abundant. The chain links TRBV6-2 or TRBV6-3 to TRBJ2-1, with 7 bases identical to TRBD1. Germline loops: CDR1 MNHEY, CDR2 SVGEGT. The ends lost 6 bases at V and 4 bases at J; junction bases unmatched: 9. CDR3 size: 15 residues. CDR3 DNA: TGTGCCAGCAGCAACAAGGGGGCCTTTTACAATGAGCAGTTCTTC. Its translation is CASSNKGAFYNEQFF.

The chain recombines TRBV7-9 with TRBJ1-2; a possible D gene is TRBD1 (5 bases). Trimming removed 3 bases from V and 8 bases from J, with 13 bases in between. Germline-derived CDR1 and CDR2 are SEHNR and FQNEAQ (reference sequence). This CDR3 region has 13 residues. The DNA for the CDR3 is TGTGCCAGCAGCTTCTCCGGGGGTGACGGCTACACCTTC. This codes for CASSFSGGDGYTF.